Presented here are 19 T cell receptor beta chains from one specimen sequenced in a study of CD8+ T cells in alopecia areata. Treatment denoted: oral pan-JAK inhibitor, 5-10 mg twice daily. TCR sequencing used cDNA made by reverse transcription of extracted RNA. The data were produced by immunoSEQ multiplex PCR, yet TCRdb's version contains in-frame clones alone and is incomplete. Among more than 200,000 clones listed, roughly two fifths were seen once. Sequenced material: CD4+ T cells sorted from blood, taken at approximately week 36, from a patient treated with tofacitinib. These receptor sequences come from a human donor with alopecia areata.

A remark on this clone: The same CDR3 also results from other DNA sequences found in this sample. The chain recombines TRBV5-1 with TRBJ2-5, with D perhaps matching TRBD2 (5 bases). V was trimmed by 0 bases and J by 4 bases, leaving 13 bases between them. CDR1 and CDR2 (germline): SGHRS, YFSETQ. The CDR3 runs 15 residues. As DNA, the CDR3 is TGCGCCAGCAGCTTGGTATCGGGGAGCGGAGAGACCCAGTACTTC. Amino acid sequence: CASSLVSGSGETQYF.

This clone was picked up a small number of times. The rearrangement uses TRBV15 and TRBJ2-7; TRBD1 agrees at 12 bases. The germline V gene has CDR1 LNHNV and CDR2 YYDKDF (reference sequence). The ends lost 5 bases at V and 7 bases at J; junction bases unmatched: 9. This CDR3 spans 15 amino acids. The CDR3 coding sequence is TGTGCCACCAGCCGCCTGGGACAGGGGGCAAGGGAGCAGTACTTC. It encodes CATSRLGQGAREQYF.

CDR3 nucleotide sequence: TGCAGCGGTAGGCAGGGGGCAGTTAGGGAGACCCAGTACTTC. This translates into CSGRQGAVRETQYF. This chain joins TRBV29-1 and TRBJ2-5; TRBD1 aligns across 8 bases. Germline-derived CDR1 and CDR2 are SQVTM and ANQGSEA. Unmatched junction bases numbered 12, after V lost 7 bases and J lost 5 bases. The CDR3 covers 14 residues.

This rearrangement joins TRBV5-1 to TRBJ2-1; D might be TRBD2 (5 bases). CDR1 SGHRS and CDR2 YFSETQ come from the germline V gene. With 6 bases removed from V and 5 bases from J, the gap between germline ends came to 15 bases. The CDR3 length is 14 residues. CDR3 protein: CASNGGHIDNEQFF. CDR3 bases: TGCGCCAGCAACGGCGGGCACATCGACAATGAGCAGTTCTTC. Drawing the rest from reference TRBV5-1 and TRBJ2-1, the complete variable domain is KAGVTQTPRYLIKTRGQQVTLSCSPISGHRSVSWYQQTPGQGLQFLFEYFSETQRNKGNFPGRFSGRQFSNSRSEMNVSTLELGDSALYLCASNGGHIDNEQFFGPGTRLTVL.

The CDR3 DNA reads TGCGCCAGCAGCCAAGGTTTGACTCAAAAGCAGCATTTT. Protein sequence: CASSQGLTQKQHF. J is TRBJ1-5 and V is TRBV4-1; D is unclear. This CDR3 is 13 amino acids long. Germline V gene lookup returns CDR1 MGHRA and CDR2 YSYEKL. Trimming removed 1 base from V and 13 bases from J, with 14 bases in between.

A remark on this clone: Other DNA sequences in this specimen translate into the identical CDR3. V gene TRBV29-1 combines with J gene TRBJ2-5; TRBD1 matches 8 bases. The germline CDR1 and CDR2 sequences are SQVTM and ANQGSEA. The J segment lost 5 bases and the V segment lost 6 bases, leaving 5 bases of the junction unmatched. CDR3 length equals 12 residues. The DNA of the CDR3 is TGCAGCGTAGAAACAGGGGGTGAGACCCAGTACTTC. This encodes CSVETGGETQYF.

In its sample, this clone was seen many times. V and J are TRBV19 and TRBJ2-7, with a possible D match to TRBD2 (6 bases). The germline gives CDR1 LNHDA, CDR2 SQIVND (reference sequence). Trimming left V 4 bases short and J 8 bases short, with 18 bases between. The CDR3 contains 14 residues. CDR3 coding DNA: TGTGCCAGTAGTACAAAGGAGGGCTTGACAAAGCAGTACTTC. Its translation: CASSTKEGLTKQYF.

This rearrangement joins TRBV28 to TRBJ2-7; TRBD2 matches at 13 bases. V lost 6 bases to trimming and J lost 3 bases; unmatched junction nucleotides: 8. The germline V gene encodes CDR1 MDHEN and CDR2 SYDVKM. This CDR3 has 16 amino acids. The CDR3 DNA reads TGTGCCAGCAGCTCTCGACTAGCGGGAGGTGTCTACGAGCAGTACTTC. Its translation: CASSSRLAGGVYEQYF.

The CDR3, as DNA: TGTGCCACCCGGGGGCAGGCACAAGAGACCCAGTACTTC. It is translated as CATRGQAQETQYF. The J gene is TRBJ2-5, the V gene TRBV10-3; D is tentatively TRBD1 or TRBD2 (6 bases each). V dropped 10 bases and J dropped 2 bases, with 14 bases sitting between them. The CDR3 totals 13 residues. The germline gives CDR1 ENHRY, CDR2 SYGVKD.

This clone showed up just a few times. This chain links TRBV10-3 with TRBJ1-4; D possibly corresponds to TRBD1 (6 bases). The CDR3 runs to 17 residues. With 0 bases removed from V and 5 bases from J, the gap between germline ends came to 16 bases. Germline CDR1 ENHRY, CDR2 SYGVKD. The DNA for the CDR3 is TGTGCCATCAGTGAGTCGAATGTAGGGGGTGGAAATGAAAAACTGTTTTTT. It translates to CAISESNVGGGNEKLFF.

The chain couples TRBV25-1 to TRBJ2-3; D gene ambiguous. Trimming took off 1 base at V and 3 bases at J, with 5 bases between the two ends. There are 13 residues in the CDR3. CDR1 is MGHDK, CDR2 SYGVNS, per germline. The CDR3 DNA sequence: TGTGCCAGCAGTGAATTTTTGACAGATACGCAGTATTTT. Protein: CASSEFLTDTQYF.

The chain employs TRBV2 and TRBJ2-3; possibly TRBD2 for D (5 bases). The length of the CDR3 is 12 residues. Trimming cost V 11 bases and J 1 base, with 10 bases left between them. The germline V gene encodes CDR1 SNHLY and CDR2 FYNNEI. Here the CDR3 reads CARGKGTDTQYF. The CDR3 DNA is TGTGCCCGGGGAAAGGGCACAGATACGCAGTATTTT.

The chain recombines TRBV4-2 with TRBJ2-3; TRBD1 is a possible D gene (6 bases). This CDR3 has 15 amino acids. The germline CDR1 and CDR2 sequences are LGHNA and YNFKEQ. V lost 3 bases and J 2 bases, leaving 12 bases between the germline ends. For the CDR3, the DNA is TGTGCCAGCAGCCATCCCGGGACACCCACAGATACGCAGTATTTT. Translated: CASSHPGTPTDTQYF.

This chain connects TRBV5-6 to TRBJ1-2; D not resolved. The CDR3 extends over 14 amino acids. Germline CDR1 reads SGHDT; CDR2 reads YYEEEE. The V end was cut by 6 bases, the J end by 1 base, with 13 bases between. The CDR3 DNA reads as TGTGCCAGCACAACCCCCAGGCTTAACTATGGCTACACCTTC. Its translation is CASTTPRLNYGYTF. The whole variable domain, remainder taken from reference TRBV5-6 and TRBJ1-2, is DAGVTQSPTHLIKTRGQQVTLRCSPKSGHDTVSWYQQALGQGPQFIFQYYEEEERQRGNFPDRFSGHQFPNYSSELNVNALLLGDSALYLCASTTPRLNYGYTFGSGTRLTVV.

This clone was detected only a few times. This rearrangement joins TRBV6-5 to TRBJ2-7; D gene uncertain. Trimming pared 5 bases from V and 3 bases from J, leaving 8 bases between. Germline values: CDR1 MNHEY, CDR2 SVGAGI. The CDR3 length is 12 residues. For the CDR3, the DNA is TGTGCCAGCAGTCAGGACGGCTACGAGCAGTACTTC. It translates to CASSQDGYEQYF.

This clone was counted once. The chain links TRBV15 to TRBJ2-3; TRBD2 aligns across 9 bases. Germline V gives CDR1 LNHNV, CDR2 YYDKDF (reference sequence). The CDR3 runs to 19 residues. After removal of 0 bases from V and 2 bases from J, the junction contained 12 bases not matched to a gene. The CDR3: CATSRDYDLAGPSTDTQYF. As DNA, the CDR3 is TGTGCCACCAGCAGAGATTACGACCTAGCGGGACCCTCCACAGATACGCAGTATTTT.

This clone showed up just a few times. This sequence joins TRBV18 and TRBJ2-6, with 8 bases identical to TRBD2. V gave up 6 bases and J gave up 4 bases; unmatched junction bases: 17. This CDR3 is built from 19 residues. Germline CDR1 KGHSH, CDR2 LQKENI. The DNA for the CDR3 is TGTGCCAGCTCCCAGCAGTTGAGCGGGAGTTCTGCCGGGGCCAACGTCCTGACTTTC. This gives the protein CASSQQLSGSSAGANVLTF. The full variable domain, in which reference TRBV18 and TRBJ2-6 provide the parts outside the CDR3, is NAGVMQNPRHLVRRRGQEARLRCSPMKGHSHVYWYRQLPEEGLKFMVYLQKENIIDESGMPKERFSAEFPKEGPSILRIQQVVRGDSAAYFCASSQQLSGSSAGANVLTFGAGSRLTVL.

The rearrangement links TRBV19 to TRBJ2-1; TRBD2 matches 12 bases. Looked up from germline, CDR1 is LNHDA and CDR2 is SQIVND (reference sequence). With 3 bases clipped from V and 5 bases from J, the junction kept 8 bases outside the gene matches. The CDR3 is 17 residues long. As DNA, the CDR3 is TGTGCCAGTAGTATCCTAGCGGGAGGGACAGACCACAATGAGCAGTTCTTC. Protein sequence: CASSILAGGTDHNEQFF.

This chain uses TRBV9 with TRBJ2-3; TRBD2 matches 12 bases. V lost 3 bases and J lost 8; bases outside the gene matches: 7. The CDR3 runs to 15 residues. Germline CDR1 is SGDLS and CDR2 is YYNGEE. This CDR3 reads CASSETSGSQGTQYF. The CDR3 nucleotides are TGTGCCAGCAGCGAGACTAGCGGGAGTCAGGGTACGCAGTATTTT.